Listed here are 19 T cell receptor beta chains from one sample, sequenced in a study of blood T cells in healthy people across ages. With a J-beta primer mix and a sample-barcoded 5' primer, a second PCR ran about 7 to 11 cycles. TCRdb analysed the 5' RACE reads with MiXCR anew, one entry per CDR3 protein. The sample holds approximately 800,000 distinct CDR3 sequences, about 25% seen once. The data were also submitted as part of a second study, on T cells of mothers and their children.

The sample was blood. The source is a boy between 10 and 17 years old in good health.

In regard to this clonotype: The conserved phenylalanine or tryptophan is not found at the CDR3 terminus, so this likely reflects a read error. The genes are TRBV5-1 and TRBJ2-4; D not certain. This CDR3 is built from 13 residues. Trimming stripped 0 bases from V and 7 bases from J, with 8 bases between. Germline assignment: CDR1 SGHRS and CDR2 YFSETQ. The CDR3 loop reads CASSLVVGNIQYL. The CDR3 DNA reads as TGCGCCAGCAGCTTGGTCGTGGGGAACATTCAGTACCTC.

This clonotype occurred many times. The rearrangement joins TRBV20-1 to TRBJ2-7, with 10 bases identical to TRBD1. V dropped 5 bases and J dropped 7; count of bases not matched to a gene: 8. The CDR3 extends over 13 amino acids. Germline V gene lookup returns CDR1 DFQATT and CDR2 SNEGSKA (reference sequence). The CDR3 DNA reads as TGCAGTGCTCGCGGGACAGGGGCAAGTGAGCAGTACTTC. Amino acids: CSARGTGASEQYF.

The table lists this clonotype with a few counts. V is TRBV29-1 and J is TRBJ2-3, with D tentatively TRBD2 (5 bases). The V end was cut by 7 bases, the J end by 6 bases, with 8 bases between. The germline gives CDR1 SQVTM, CDR2 ANQGSEA. The CDR3 length is 10 residues. The CDR3 sequence is CSALADTQYF. The CDR3 bases are TGCAGCGCCCTAGCCGATACGCAGTATTTT.

This clonotype showed up just a few times. In nucleotides, the CDR3 is TGTGCCACTCAAAGGGGCACTAATGAAAAACTGTTTTTT. Translation: CATQRGTNEKLFF. The J gene is TRBJ1-4, the V gene TRBV24-1; weak D call: TRBD1 (5 bases). CDR1 and CDR2 (germline): KGHDR, SFDVKD. Trimming cost V 10 bases and J 2 bases, with 10 bases left between them. This CDR3 spans 13 amino acids.

This clonotype was seen only a few times. V gene TRBV6-2 or TRBV6-3 combines with J gene TRBJ1-1; possible D gene TRBD1, 5 bases. CDR3 length: 13 amino acids. Deletions cut 4 bases from V and 4 bases from J, with 10 bases between. Germline assignment: CDR1 MNHEY and CDR2 SVGEGT. The CDR3 bases are TGTGCCAGCAGTTGGGCAGGGACCACTGAAGCTTTCTTT. As protein: CASSWAGTTEAFF.

The V gene is TRBV18, the J gene TRBJ2-7; possibly TRBD1 for D (6 bases). V gave up 8 bases and J gave up 3 bases, with 20 bases separating them. The CDR3 sequence is 15 residues long. The V gene's germline CDR1 is KGHSH and CDR2 LQKENI. The CDR3 region is CASTTGGQLHYEQYF. The CDR3 region has the DNA TGTGCCAGCACCACCGGAGGACAGCTTCACTACGAGCAGTACTTC.

The CDR3 spells CASSVGFRDGETQYF. CDR3 nucleotides: TGTGCCAGCAGCGTAGGTTTTAGGGACGGCGAGACCCAGTACTTC. The chain is built from TRBV9 and TRBJ2-5; D possibly uses TRBD1 or TRBD2 (5 bases each). Deletions cut 0 bases from V and 5 bases from J, with 14 bases between. Germline-derived CDR1 and CDR2 are SGDLS and YYNGEE. The CDR3 has 15 amino acids.

This clonotype was seen only a few times. In this CDR3 the conserved last residue, phenylalanine or tryptophan, is missing, so a read error is likely. CDR3 DNA sequence: TGTGCCAGCAGTTCACGGCCGAACATCAACACTGAAGCTTTCCTT. This gives the protein CASSSRPNINTEAFL. The rearrangement links TRBV28 to TRBJ1-1, with D unclear. Trimming pared 4 bases from V and 2 bases from J, leaving 14 bases between. The CDR3 covers 15 residues. The V gene's germline CDR1 is MDHEN and CDR2 SYDVKM.

This chain links TRBV27 with TRBJ1-1; possibly TRBD1 for D (5 bases). V lost 1 base and J lost 2, with 8 bases in between. The CDR3 contains 14 residues. CDR1 MNHEY and CDR2 SMNVEV come from the germline V gene (reference sequence). The CDR3 coding sequence is TGTGCCAGCAGTTTATTTCGGGGCAACACTGAAGCTTTCTTT. This translates into CASSLFRGNTEAFF.

This clonotype was counted between two and nine times. The chain uses TRBV6-2 or TRBV6-3 and TRBJ2-3; TRBD2 aligns across 12 bases. The germline V gene encodes CDR1 MNHEY and CDR2 SVGEGT. With 0 bases clipped from V and 2 bases from J, the junction kept 6 bases outside the gene matches. CDR3 length equals 18 residues. The CDR3, as DNA: TGTGCCAGCAGTTACTCCGAGGGACTAGCGGGCAACACAGATACGCAGTATTTT. Amino acids: CASSYSEGLAGNTDTQYF.

This clonotype was seen a handful of times. This chain connects TRBV14 to TRBJ2-3; D is undetermined. Trimming removed 3 bases at V and 5 bases at J, with 9 bases between. Germline CDR1 SGHDN, CDR2 FVKESK. The CDR3 sequence is 13 residues long. The CDR3 bases are TGTGCCAGCAGCCAGGACCAGAGAGATACGCAGTATTTT. It codes for CASSQDQRDTQYF.

The rearrangement links TRBV2 to TRBJ2-5; tentatively, D is TRBD2 (6 bases). Germline V gives CDR1 SNHLY, CDR2 FYNNEI. V lost 5 bases and J 1 base, leaving 17 bases between the germline ends. CDR3 length: 16 residues. CDR3 coding DNA: TGTGCCAGCAGTCCCGGGGAGGTGGGAGGCCAAGAGACCCAGTACTTC. Translating it yields CASSPGEVGGQETQYF.

This clonotype was seen repeatedly, ten times or more. The V gene is TRBV28, the J gene TRBJ1-4; D is uncertain. Trimming took off 5 bases at V and 6 bases at J, with 7 bases between the two ends. The CDR3 sequence is 12 residues long. The germline V gene has CDR1 MDHEN and CDR2 SYDVKM. CDR3 loop: CASSEDDEKLFF. In nucleotides, the CDR3 is TGTGCCAGCAGTGAGGACGATGAAAAACTGTTTTTT.

This clonotype was seen a single time. The genes are TRBV20-1 and TRBJ2-7; 8 bases are a match to TRBD2. J gave up 6 bases and V 5 bases, and 9 bases lay outside the gene matches. In germline, CDR1 is DFQATT, CDR2 SNEGSKA (reference sequence). The CDR3 has 13 amino acids. The CDR3 here is CSAPKAGVGEQYF. The CDR3 DNA follows: TGCAGTGCTCCCAAAGCGGGAGTGGGCGAGCAGTACTTC.

In this sample, this clonotype turned up a few times. V gene TRBV28 combines with J gene TRBJ1-4; perhaps TRBD1 as D (6 bases). The germline V gene has CDR1 MDHEN and CDR2 SYDVKM. The CDR3 has 14 amino acids. V lost 5 bases and J 6 bases, leaving 13 bases between the germline ends. CDR3: CASSAPGQYEKLFF. CDR3 nucleotides: TGTGCCAGCAGTGCCCCGGGACAATATGAAAAACTGTTTTTT.

The CDR3 DNA is TGTGCCACGACGGGACAGGGGTCCACAGATACGCAGTATTTT. Encoded protein: CATTGQGSTDTQYF. This sequence joins TRBV28 and TRBJ2-3; 10 bases map to TRBD1. V shed 10 bases and J 2 bases; nucleotides not matched to a gene: 6. The CDR3 has 14 residues. Germline V gene data show CDR1 as MDHEN and CDR2 as SYDVKM.

Remarks on this clonotype: At one end the junction does not follow the germline gene, possibly because of a read error. V gene TRBV20-1 combines with J gene TRBJ2-5; weak D call: TRBD1 (5 bases). Germline V lookup: CDR1 DFQATT, CDR2 SNEGSKA (reference sequence). This CDR3 is 13 amino acids long. In nucleotides, the CDR3 is TGCAGTGCCTCAAGACAGTACCAAGAAACCCAGTACTTC. Residues: CSASRQYQETQYF.

V gene TRBV6-1 combines with J gene TRBJ2-2; D may be TRBD1 or TRBD2 (5 bases each). The CDR3 covers 15 residues. Germline CDR1 and CDR2: MNHNS and SASEGT. Deletions cut 5 bases from V and 4 bases from J, with 14 bases between. CDR3 loop: CASSQGRMGTGELFF. DNA for the CDR3: TGTGCCAGCAGTCAGGGACGGATGGGCACCGGGGAGCTGTTTTTT.

The chain uses TRBV12-2 and TRBJ2-2; the listed D gene, TRBD2, was not tested against the DNA. TRBV12-2 is assigned pseudogene status. The CDR3 extends over 15 amino acids. This chain's CDR3 is CASRLGLAGTGELFF. DNA of the CDR3: TGTGCAAGTCGCTTAGGACTAGCGGGCACCGGGGAGCTGTTTTTT.